This T cell receptor (beta chain) was retrieved from a study of blood T cell repertoires in COVID-19 (dated by TCRdb to about 2020). Regarding the study in general: Samples from collaborators originated in the United States, Italy and Spain and spanned both the acute and convalescent phases of COVID-19. A freely available public database, intended as a resource for researchers studying the immune response to SARS-CoV-2, is where the repertoires were released. The samples were drawn from the first 160 participants of the ongoing ImmuneRACE study and from 1,254 subjects provided by 6 global collaborators. Subjects who had been exposed to COVID-19, were actively infected with it, or had recovered from it provided the deeply sampled blood TCRbeta repertoires that made up the dataset. Where available, HLA class I and class II types were taken from metadata supplied by the sample provider and were not determined by assay-based typing. The prospective study material was composed of cDNA or gDNA derived from T cells, B-cell-depleted T cells, or PBMCs. A de-identified subject ID, COVID-19 status, age in years and sex were almost always included in the sample metadata.

TCRbeta CDR3 regions were amplified from genomic DNA using the immunoSEQ Assay, a bias-controlled multiplex PCR. As for the original processing: The number of nucleated cells in each sample was estimated from the amplification of reference gene primers within the assay. To quantify the absolute abundance of each unique TCRbeta CDR3 rearrangement, sequence reads were collapsed and filtered. For each sample, productive Simpson clonality was calculated as the square root of Simpson's diversity index across productive rearrangements. TCRdb provides this immuneACCESS table in a form limited to in-frame rearrangements. Some clones are lacking; in checked studies, under half of them reflect an unresolved V gene, and why the rest are absent is not known. Clone size and V and J calls were adopted from that table, with D and trimming inferred from the DNA. The sample data list tens of thousands of clones, and around 76% of these were observed just once. The ten largest account for roughly 7.9% of the sample.

On this clone: Its antigen remains unidentified. No quality values exist for individual bases; no much larger clone is one base distant.

Collaborating institutions collected whole blood in K2EDTA tubes following their own protocols. For TCRbeta analysis, collaborators shipped samples as frozen whole blood, isolated PBMCs, or DNA extracted from either of those sample types. Points the paper makes about the study in general: The amount of clinical and demographic metadata varied by source and participant and was provided uncurated.

Via the germline V gene, CDR1 is MNHEY and CDR2 SVGAGI. V sheds 2 bases and J sheds 4 bases, leaving 9 bases between their ends. Its CDR3 holds 13 amino acids, cysteine through phenylalanine. The retained sequence is limited to the CDR3, 39 bases, with the frame set at the first base. The TCR was taken from a man between 65 and 80 years old with active or convalescent COVID-19. Material for sequencing was peripheral blood. The rearrangement joined TRBV6-5 to TRBJ2-7, with TRBD2 as a weak D call on 5 bases. The CDR3 protein: CASSYKRAYEQYF. The sequenced DNA: TGTGCCAGCAGTTACAAGAGGGCGTACGAGCAGTACTTC.